The 30 T cell receptor beta chains presented below share a single source sample, sequenced in a study of blood T cell repertoires in COVID-19. Produced via immunoSEQ multiplex PCR; TCRdb's table is partial and in-frame only. The table includes some 140,000 clones, roughly 80% detected once. Sequenced material: PBMCs or T cells enriched from blood (not recorded which). These receptors originate from a man over 45 who had recovered from COVID-19.

This sequence joins TRBV18 and TRBJ1-5, with D uncertain. Trimming took off 2 bases at V and 0 bases at J, with 11 bases between the two ends. Germline V gene sequence: CDR1 KGHSH, CDR2 LQKENI. The CDR3 is 16 amino acids. The CDR3 DNA sequence: TGTGCCAGCTCACCAGGAGGCGGCCTTAGCAATCAGCCCCAGCATTTT. Its protein is CASSPGGGLSNQPQHF.

This clone has only one observation. The CDR3 DNA reads TGTGCCAGCAGTGCTTTAGCGGCCCACAGCACAGATACGCAGTATTTT. Protein product: CASSALAAHSTDTQYF. This chain joins TRBV6-1 and TRBJ2-3; TRBD2 might be the D (6 bases). The ends were cut back, 4 bases at V and 0 bases at J, with 14 bases in the middle. The CDR3 runs 16 residues. Germline V CDR1 and CDR2: MNHNS, SASEGT.

This clone was counted once. The rearrangement links TRBV9 to TRBJ1-4, with D maybe TRBD1 (6 bases). The CDR3 is 14 residues long. Trimming took 1 base from V and 4 from J, leaving 8 bases between them. Germline values: CDR1 SGDLS, CDR2 YYNGEE. CDR3 DNA: TGTGCCAGCAGCGTACAGGGGCTTAATGAAAAACTGTTTTTT. Its translation is CASSVQGLNEKLFF.

The chain employs TRBV6-5 and TRBJ2-1; TRBD2 agrees at 9 bases. V lost 8 bases and J lost 9; bases outside the gene matches: 14. Per the germline V gene, CDR1 is MNHEY and CDR2 is SVGAGI. The CDR3 runs 15 residues. DNA for the CDR3: TGTGCCAGCGGTAGGGGCGGGGGGGCCGTTCCTGAGCAGTTCTTC. Its protein product is CASGRGGGAVPEQFF.

V is TRBV12-3 or TRBV12-4 and J is TRBJ2-7; D might be TRBD1 (5 bases). Trimming left V 3 bases short and J 5 bases short, with 8 bases between. The CDR3 loop spans 12 amino acids. The CDR3 loop reads CASSLVGDEQYF. The CDR3 DNA reads TGTGCCAGCAGTTTGGTAGGGGACGAGCAGTACTTC.

In its sample, this clone was seen a few times. The gene calls are TRBV3-1 (or the pseudogene TRBV3-2) and TRBJ2-5; 12 bases align to TRBD2. The germline CDR1 and CDR2 sequences are LGHDT and YNNKEL (reference sequence). V lost 0 bases, J lost 2 bases, and 10 bases stayed unmatched. The CDR3 has 19 amino acids. CDR3 sequence (DNA): TGTGCCAGCAGCCAAGATAAAGGACTAGCGGGGCGGCTACAAGAGACCCAGTACTTC. It specifies CASSQDKGLAGRLQETQYF.

V is TRBV19 and J is TRBJ2-2, with no clear D. Per germline, CDR1 LNHDA and CDR2 SQIVND (reference sequence). This CDR3 is built from 16 residues. Trimming left V 0 bases short and J 0 bases short, with 8 bases between. The CDR3 DNA is TGTGCCAGTAGTATAGACCTGGCTGCGAACACCGGGGAGCTGTTTTTT. Translation gives CASSIDLAANTGELFF.

V is TRBV18 and J is TRBJ1-3; 7 bases agree with TRBD1. CDR1 KGHSH and CDR2 LQKENI come from the germline V gene. Trimming removed 1 base from V and 0 bases from J; junction bases left unmatched: 9. CDR3 length: 18 residues. CDR3 sequence reads: CASSPLGNRGDSGNTIYF. The CDR3 bases are TGTGCCAGCTCACCACTGGGGAACAGGGGTGACTCTGGAAACACCATATATTTT.

The table lists this clone with many counts. This chain connects TRBV2 to TRBJ1-1; D is unresolved. Germline CDR1 SNHLY, CDR2 FYNNEI. This CDR3 is built from 13 residues. V lost 7 bases, J lost 2 bases, and 11 bases lay in between. CDR3 nucleotide sequence: TGTGCCAGCAAAGGAGGCGTTAACACTGAAGCTTTCTTT. It encodes CASKGGVNTEAFF.

V is TRBV5-6 and J is TRBJ2-7; D is perhaps TRBD1 (5 bases). Germline V gives CDR1 SGHDT, CDR2 YYEEEE. The CDR3 covers 16 residues. The V and J ends lost 0 bases and 6 bases respectively, with 19 bases between them. CDR3 coding DNA: TGTGCCAGCAGCTTGGAAAAGGCGTCAGGGCCTAGCGAGCAGTACTTC. It specifies CASSLEKASGPSEQYF. Together with reference TRBV5-6 and TRBJ2-7, the CDR3 gives the full variable domain: DAGVTQSPTHLIKTRGQQVTLRCSPKSGHDTVSWYQQALGQGPQFIFQYYEEEERQRGNFPDRFSGHQFPNYSSELNVNALLLGDSALYLCASSLEKASGPSEQYFGPGTRLTVT.

The chain uses TRBV19 and TRBJ2-4; weak D call: TRBD1 (6 bases). Trimming removed 2 bases from V and 4 bases from J, with 12 bases in between. The CDR3 totals 15 residues. The germline V gene has CDR1 LNHDA and CDR2 SQIVND (reference sequence). CDR3 sequence reads: CASSILDREKNIQYF. Written as DNA, the CDR3 is TGTGCCAGTAGTATACTGGACAGAGAAAAAAACATTCAGTACTTC.

The chain combines TRBV4-3 with TRBJ1-2; 7 nucleotides align to TRBD1. The junction had 3 bases not matched to a gene; V was cut back by 0 bases and J by 2 bases. The CDR3 loop spans 15 amino acids. Germline loops: CDR1 LGHNA, CDR2 YSLEER. CDR3 region: CASSQDMTGNYGYTF. The CDR3 DNA reads as TGCGCCAGCAGCCAAGATATGACAGGGAACTATGGCTACACCTTC.

The chain is built from TRBV15 and TRBJ1-6; weak D call: TRBD1 (5 bases). Trimming took 0 bases from V and 10 from J, leaving 10 bases between them. This CDR3 region has 14 residues. From germline, CDR1 is LNHNV and CDR2 YYDKDF (reference sequence). In DNA, the CDR3 is TGTGCCACCAGCAGAGATTCGGGGGTCTCACCCCTCCACTTT. This gives the protein CATSRDSGVSPLHF.

The chain is built from TRBV29-1 and TRBJ1-5, with unresolved D. The CDR3 is 13 amino acids. Germline CDR1 is SQVTM and CDR2 is ANQGSEA. The ends were cut back, 6 bases at V and 4 bases at J, with 13 bases in the middle. This CDR3 reads CSVGREQNQPQHF. CDR3 DNA sequence: TGCAGCGTCGGGAGGGAACAGAATCAGCCCCAGCATTTT. The full variable domain, completed using reference TRBV29-1 and TRBJ1-5, is SAVISQKPSRDICQRGTSLTIQCQVDSQVTMMFWYRQQPGQSLTLIATANQGSEATYESGFVIDKFPISRPNLTFSTLTVSNMSPEDSSIYLCSVGREQNQPQHFGDGTRLSIL.

V is TRBV6-5 and J is TRBJ2-3; the D is unclear. V was clipped by 8 bases and J by 0 bases, with 9 bases between them. CDR3 length equals 13 residues. Germline CDR1 reads MNHEY; CDR2 reads SVGAGI. The CDR3 DNA reads as TGTGCCAGCCACTCGACTAGCACAGATACGCAGTATTTT. It specifies CASHSTSTDTQYF.

V usage is TRBV11-3 and J usage is TRBJ2-1; TRBD1 matches at 12 bases. Trimming at V came to 5 bases and at J to 7 bases, leaving 9 bases not matched to a gene. Looked up from germline, CDR1 is SGHNT and CDR2 is YENEEA. There are 16 residues in the CDR3. The CDR3 reads CASSAGQGAPGNEQFF. CDR3 in DNA: TGTGCCAGCAGCGCGGGACAGGGGGCGCCAGGGAATGAGCAGTTCTTC.

V gene TRBV7-9 combines with J gene TRBJ2-5; maybe TRBD1 (6 bases). CDR3 length equals 14 residues. Trimming took 5 bases from V and 2 from J, leaving 12 bases between them. Looked up from germline, CDR1 is SEHNR and CDR2 is FQNEAQ (reference sequence). CDR3 loop: CASSPKGQQETQYF. The CDR3 coding sequence is TGTGCCAGCAGCCCCAAAGGACAGCAAGAGACCCAGTACTTC.

The chain has TRBV19 and TRBJ1-5, with unresolved D. With 6 bases removed from V and 9 bases from J, the gap between germline ends came to 15 bases. This CDR3 contains 13 residues. CDR1 is LNHDA and CDR2 is SQIVND in the germline V gene (reference sequence). The CDR3 nucleotides are TGTGCCAGTAGGGTCGGAGCGGGAAGGCCCCAGCATTTT. Its protein product is CASRVGAGRPQHF.

The rearrangement joins TRBV2 to TRBJ1-4; 10 nucleotides match TRBD1. This CDR3 spans 14 amino acids. Germline V gene data show CDR1 as SNHLY and CDR2 as FYNNEI. The V gene end was trimmed by 5 bases and the J gene end by 7 bases; junction bases not matched to a gene: 4. CDR3 DNA sequence: TGTGCCAGCAGTCGGGACAGGGGAAGTGAAAAACTGTTTTTT. Amino acids: CASSRDRGSEKLFF.

The rearrangement uses TRBV7-9 and TRBJ2-1, with TRBD1 identical over 8 bases. CDR1 is SEHNR, CDR2 FQNEAQ, per germline (reference sequence). V shed 3 bases, J shed 6 bases, and the junction held 4 bases outside the gene matches. The CDR3 is made up of 14 amino acids. The chain's CDR3 is CASSFGQGRNEQFF. The DNA of the CDR3 is TGTGCCAGCAGCTTTGGACAGGGACGCAATGAGCAGTTCTTC.

The J gene is TRBJ2-2, the V gene TRBV5-1; D is possibly TRBD2 (6 bases). Trimming left V 1 base short and J 1 base short, with 8 bases between. This CDR3 region has 15 residues. The germline V gene encodes CDR1 SGHRS and CDR2 YFSETQ. The CDR3 nucleotides are TGCGCCAGCAGCTTGTGGGGGGAGAACACCGGGGAGCTGTTTTTT. Its protein product is CASSLWGENTGELFF.

Only a few counts were recorded for this clone. The chain recombines TRBV7-2 with TRBJ2-1; 10 positions match TRBD2. CDR1 and CDR2 from the germline V gene are SGHTA and FQGNSA. This CDR3 is 14 amino acids long. J was trimmed by 4 bases and V by 4 bases; bases with no gene match: 1. The CDR3 region is CASSSAGGYNEQFF. For the CDR3, the DNA is TGTGCCAGCAGCTCAGCGGGGGGGTACAATGAGCAGTTCTTC.

This clone was counted a single time. The chain joins TRBV6-5 to TRBJ1-5, with 8 positions matching TRBD1. With 6 bases clipped from V and 6 bases from J, the junction kept 10 bases outside the gene matches. Looked up from germline, CDR1 is MNHEY and CDR2 is SVGAGI. The CDR3 is 15 amino acids. This chain's CDR3 is CASRSTGGVGQPQHF. The DNA for the CDR3 is TGTGCCAGCAGATCTACAGGGGGAGTAGGTCAGCCCCAGCATTTT.

The CDR3 protein is CASRQAGQGGYEQYF. The DNA of the CDR3 is TGCGCCAGCAGACAAGCTGGACAGGGAGGCTACGAGCAGTACTTC. The chain links TRBV5-1 to TRBJ2-7, with 8 bases aligning to TRBD1. Germline trimming cut 5 bases from V and 3 bases from J; bases unmatched to any gene: 10. The CDR3 is 15 residues long. CDR1 is SGHRS and CDR2 is YFSETQ in the germline V gene. The entire variable domain, with the rest obtained from reference TRBV5-1 and TRBJ2-7, is as follows: KAGVTQTPRYLIKTRGQQVTLSCSPISGHRSVSWYQQTPGQGLQFLFEYFSETQRNKGNFPGRFSGRQFSNSRSEMNVSTLELGDSALYLCASRQAGQGGYEQYFGPGTRLTVT.

This rearrangement joins TRBV2 to TRBJ1-1; D is unresolved. The CDR3 sequence is 14 residues long. Trimming took 5 bases from V and 8 from J, leaving 18 bases between them. CDR1 is SNHLY, CDR2 FYNNEI, per germline. The CDR3 loop reads CASSFRHPGAEAFF. As DNA, the CDR3 is TGTGCCAGCAGTTTCCGCCACCCGGGTGCCGAAGCTTTCTTT.

This clone was picked up a small number of times. V usage is TRBV14 and J usage is TRBJ2-7, with D perhaps TRBD1 (5 bases). The germline CDR1 and CDR2 sequences are SGHDN and FVKESK. The CDR3 contains 15 residues. V was shortened by 0 bases and J by 4 bases, with 13 bases between the two germline ends. CDR3 sequence: CASSQDLQAPYEQYF. CDR3 in DNA: TGTGCCAGCAGCCAAGACCTACAGGCTCCTTACGAGCAGTACTTC.

The gene calls are TRBV19 and TRBJ2-3; no reliable D call. There are 13 residues in the CDR3. In germline, CDR1 is LNHDA, CDR2 SQIVND (reference sequence). V was cut by 5 bases and J by 5 bases, with 11 bases left in between. CDR3 protein: CASSSLVRDTQYF. The CDR3 DNA reads as TGTGCCAGTAGTTCGCTAGTCAGAGATACGCAGTATTTT.

The chain combines TRBV11-1 with TRBJ2-7, with 8 bases identical to TRBD1. The J segment lost 6 bases and the V segment lost 5 bases, leaving 6 bases of the junction unmatched. Germline CDR1 and CDR2: SGHAT and FQDESV (reference sequence). This CDR3 comprises 13 residues. In DNA form, the CDR3 reads TGTGCCAGCAGCGGCAGGACAGGGATCGAGCAGTACTTC. This sequence encodes CASSGRTGIEQYF.

V gene TRBV9 combines with J gene TRBJ2-3; D might be TRBD2 (6 bases). Germline values: CDR1 SGDLS, CDR2 YYNGEE. This CDR3 has 18 residues. V lost 0 bases and J lost 0, with 17 bases in between. CDR3 sequence: CASSVGDGAGTSTDTQYF. Here the CDR3 DNA reads TGTGCCAGCAGCGTAGGCGACGGCGCGGGAACTAGCACAGATACGCAGTATTTT.

This clone was seen more than once but under ten times. The V and J genes are TRBV5-4 and TRBJ1-2, with D uncertain. Germline V gene data show CDR1 as SGHNT and CDR2 as YYREEE (reference sequence). CDR3 length: 15 residues. V lost 0 bases, J lost 0 bases, and 9 bases lay in between. CDR3 in DNA: TGTGCCAGCAGCTTGGGGCAGGCAACTAACTATGGCTACACCTTC. Translation: CASSLGQATNYGYTF.